This T cell receptor (beta chain) was observed in a study of blood T cells in healthy people across ages. Trimming removed 7 bases at V and 4 bases at J, with 8 bases between. The CDR3 is made up of 13 amino acids. This clonotype has just a few counts. A sample-barcoded 5' primer and a J-beta primer mix were used in a second PCR of about 6 to 11 cycles. Through a template-switch adaptor with 12 random nucleotides, each cDNA molecule received a tag. MiXCR, applied by TCRdb to the 5' RACE reads, yields one record per CDR3 protein. The sample includes roughly 1.7 million distinct CDR3 sequences, almost 35% seen only once; the top ten take approximately 10%.

Sequencing input: blood. This TCR was recovered from a woman in her twenties or thirties in good health. The chain has TRBV12-3 or TRBV12-4 and TRBJ2-6; no definite D call. This chain's CDR3 is CASNELGANVLTF. In DNA, the CDR3 is TGTGCCAGCAACGAGTTAGGGGCCAACGTCCTGACTTTC.